Detailed here is one T cell receptor (beta chain). Sequencing was performed with immunoSEQ multiplex PCR; in TCRdb, only in-frame clones are kept and a portion is missing. The sample carries about 54,000 clones, around 90% recorded once. These data are taken from a study of blood T cell repertoires in COVID-19. Study-wide context: PBMCs, B-cell-depleted T cells, or T cells provided the cDNA or gDNA that made up the material.

From germline, CDR1 is SQVTM and CDR2 ANQGSEA. V gave up 4 bases and J gave up 8 bases; unmatched junction bases: 1. The CDR3 sequence is 12 residues long. Sequencing input: peripheral blood. The chain joins TRBV29-1 to TRBJ1-6, with 8 nucleotides matching TRBD1. The clonotype originates from a woman in her fifties or sixties with active or convalescent COVID-19. This chain's CDR3 is CSVATGDSPLHF. In DNA, the CDR3 is TGCAGCGTTGCGACAGGGGATTCACCCCTCCACTTT.